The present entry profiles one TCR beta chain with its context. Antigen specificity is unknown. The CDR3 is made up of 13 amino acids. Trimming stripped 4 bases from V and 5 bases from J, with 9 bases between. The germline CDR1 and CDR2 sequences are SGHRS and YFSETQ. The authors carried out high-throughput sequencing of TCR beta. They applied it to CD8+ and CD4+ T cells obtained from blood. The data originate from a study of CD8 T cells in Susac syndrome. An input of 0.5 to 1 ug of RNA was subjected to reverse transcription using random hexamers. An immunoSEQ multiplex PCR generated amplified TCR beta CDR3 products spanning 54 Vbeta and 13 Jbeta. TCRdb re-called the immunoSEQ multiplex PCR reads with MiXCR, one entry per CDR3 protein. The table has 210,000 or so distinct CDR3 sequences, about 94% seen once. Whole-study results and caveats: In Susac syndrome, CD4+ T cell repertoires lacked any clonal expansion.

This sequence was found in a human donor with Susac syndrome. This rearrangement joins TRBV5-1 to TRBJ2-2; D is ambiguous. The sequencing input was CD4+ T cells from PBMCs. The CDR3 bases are TGCGCCAGCAGCCCTGAGATAACCGGGGAGCTGTTTTTT. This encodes CASSPEITGELFF.